The present TCR beta chain was sequenced within a study of response to subunit inactivated influenza vaccine. General study findings and limits: Authors suggested few new T cells are recruited by each seasonal influenza vaccination.

This clonotype occurred a few times. Its antigen is as yet unknown. The germline gives CDR1 LGHNA, CDR2 YSLEER. This CDR3 has 15 residues. With V trimmed by 5 bases and J by 7 bases, 9 bases remained unmatched. TCRdb re-analysed the RT-PCR reads in MiXCR, keeping a single row per CDR3 protein. The data hold hundreds of thousands of distinct CDR3 sequences, with approximately 15% observed a single time. This clonotype was obtained from a man aged 50-59 years who received an inactivated influenza vaccine. This chain joins TRBV4-3 and TRBJ2-1, with 9 bases aligning to TRBD1. The sample consisted of PBMCs from blood, taken 14 to 15 days before vaccination. Here the CDR3 reads CASSAPGTGQNEQFF. CDR3 coding DNA: TGCGCCAGCAGCGCACCCGGGACAGGGCAAAATGAGCAGTTCTTC.